The 14 T cell receptor beta chains below all came from one sample that was sequenced in a study of T cell responses to AZD1222 COVID-19 vaccine. TCRdb's copy holds only in-frame clones and misses some; the assay was immunoSEQ multiplex PCR. This sample has some 150,000 clones, with 88% found just once. The material was peripheral blood, obtained 28 days after the second dose of the MenACWY control vaccine. The origin of the receptors is an adult who received the MenACWY meningococcal vaccine as a control.

The rearrangement joins TRBV2 to TRBJ2-3; D is possibly TRBD1 or TRBD2 (5 bases each). Trimming cost V 3 bases and J 5 bases, with 18 bases left between them. The CDR3 consists of 16 residues. Germline assignment: CDR1 SNHLY and CDR2 FYNNEI. The CDR3 DNA follows: TGTGCCAGCAGTGAGAACCGGGACCCGAGCGTAGATACGCAGTATTTT. Amino acids: CASSENRDPSVDTQYF.

This sequence joins TRBV9 and TRBJ1-4; 9 positions match TRBD1. The CDR3 spans 15 residues. The trim removed 3 bases at V and 6 bases at J, leaving 6 bases unmatched. The germline gives CDR1 SGDLS, CDR2 YYNGEE. Written as DNA, the CDR3 is TGTGCCAGCAGCGCCTCCGGGACAGGGTATGAAAAACTGTTTTTT. Protein: CASSASGTGYEKLFF.

A few counts support this clone. Other nucleotide sequences from this sample produce the same CDR3. The chain is built from TRBV18 and TRBJ1-1, with 8 bases aligning to TRBD1. Germline V gene data show CDR1 as KGHSH and CDR2 as LQKENI. The CDR3 is made up of 14 amino acids. V lost 3 bases and J lost 1; bases outside the gene matches: 1. CDR3 sequence: CASSPGQGNTEAFF. DNA for the CDR3: TGTGCCAGCTCACCCGGACAGGGGAACACTGAAGCTTTCTTT.

This sequence joins TRBV30 and TRBJ2-1, with 10 bases that match TRBD2. The V gene's germline CDR1 is GTSNPN and CDR2 SVGIG (reference sequence). J lost 8 bases, V lost 1 base, and 2 bases had no gene match. The CDR3 loop spans 13 amino acids. The CDR3 DNA reads TGTGCCTGGAGTGCTAGCGGGAGATATGAGCAGTTCTTC. Residues: CAWSASGRYEQFF.

About this clone itself: The sample has other DNA sequences that encode this CDR3 too. The chain uses TRBV9 and TRBJ1-1, with no clear D. Germline V gene sequence: CDR1 SGDLS, CDR2 YYNGEE. The CDR3 is made up of 13 amino acids. V dropped 0 bases and J dropped 2 bases, with 5 bases sitting between them. The CDR3 loop reads CASSVVANTEAFF. The CDR3 DNA sequence: TGTGCCAGCAGCGTAGTGGCAAACACTGAAGCTTTCTTT.

This sequence joins TRBV5-1 and TRBJ1-1, with D unclear. Germline CDR1 is SGHRS and CDR2 is YFSETQ. Trimming removed 0 bases at V and 4 bases at J, with 19 bases between. The CDR3 length is 17 residues. CDR3 residues: CASSLAPDGRLVTEAFF. The CDR3 DNA is TGCGCCAGCAGCTTGGCGCCGGACGGACGCTTGGTCACTGAAGCTTTCTTT.

The genes are TRBV3-1 (or the pseudogene TRBV3-2) and TRBJ2-3, with D tentatively TRBD2 (7 bases). Germline assignment: CDR1 LGHDT and CDR2 YNNKEL (reference sequence). The CDR3 covers 15 residues. Trimming took off 4 bases at V and 1 base at J, with 12 bases between the two ends. The CDR3 region is CASSPRRGRTDTQYF. The CDR3 region has the DNA TGTGCCAGCAGCCCCCGGCGGGGGCGCACAGATACGCAGTATTTT.

The count of this clone is one. The J gene is TRBJ2-7, the V gene TRBV28; no firm D call. The V end was cut by 7 bases, the J end by 0 bases, with 10 bases between. The germline CDR1 and CDR2 sequences are MDHEN and SYDVKM. The CDR3 contains 13 residues. CDR3: CASNVRSSYEQYF. The CDR3 DNA follows: TGTGCCAGCAACGTCAGGAGCTCCTACGAGCAGTACTTC.

The chain couples TRBV4-3 to TRBJ2-5, with 8 nucleotides matching TRBD1. J gave up 5 bases and V 2 bases, and 19 bases lay outside the gene matches. The CDR3 spans 19 residues. Germline values: CDR1 LGHNA, CDR2 YSLEER. The CDR3 bases are TGCGCCAGCAGCCAAACATATATCCCGTCCAGGGGGCTCTGGGAGACCCAGTACTTC. It is translated as CASSQTYIPSRGLWETQYF.

The chain uses TRBV6-5 and TRBJ2-7, with 8 bases that match TRBD1. The CDR3 has 16 amino acids. Unmatched junction bases numbered 13, after V lost 4 bases and J lost 5 bases. The germline gives CDR1 MNHEY, CDR2 SVGAGI. CDR3 DNA sequence: TGTGCCAGCAGTTCCGCTTCAATTCTGACAGGGGACGAGCAGTACTTC. It translates to CASSSASILTGDEQYF.

This clone has a handful of counts. This rearrangement joins TRBV5-4 to TRBJ2-7, with D uncertain. Between the trimmed V and J ends, which lost 2 bases and 5 bases, there was a span of 11 bases. Germline-derived CDR1 and CDR2 are SGHNT and YYREEE (reference sequence). This CDR3 contains 13 residues. CDR3 residues: CASSLGYGDEQYF. DNA for the CDR3: TGTGCCAGCAGCTTAGGATATGGCGACGAGCAGTACTTC.

The rearrangement links TRBV30 to TRBJ2-7; 9 nucleotides align to TRBD2. V was clipped by 0 bases and J by 2 bases; unmatched bases: 2. CDR3 length: 14 residues. Looked up from germline, CDR1 is GTSNPN and CDR2 is SVGIG (reference sequence). CDR3 DNA: TGTGCCTGGAGTGTACGACTAGCGGCCTACGAGCAGTACTTC. It specifies CAWSVRLAAYEQYF.

The chain has TRBV5-6 and TRBJ2-2; 8 positions match TRBD1. The CDR3 is 15 residues long. V was clipped by 2 bases and J by 3 bases; unmatched bases: 3. Germline V gene sequence: CDR1 SGHDT, CDR2 YYEEEE. The CDR3 region has the DNA TGTGCCAGCAGCTTCGCAGGGGGCTACACCGGGGAGCTGTTTTTT. Translated, it gives CASSFAGGYTGELFF.

The rearrangement links TRBV19 to TRBJ1-6; D gene unclear. This CDR3 is built from 14 residues. Germline CDR1 and CDR2: LNHDA and SQIVND (reference sequence). The germline V and J ends were trimmed by 8 bases and 6 bases, with 14 bases remaining between them. The CDR3 sequence is CASGQMEFNSPLHF. For the CDR3, the DNA is TGTGCCAGTGGGCAAATGGAATTTAATTCACCCCTCCACTTT. The full variable domain, in which reference TRBV19 and TRBJ1-6 provide the parts outside the CDR3, is DGGITQSPKYLFRKEGQNVTLSCEQNLNHDAMYWYRQDPGQGLRLIYYSQIVNDFQKGDIAEGYSVSREKKESFPLTVTSAQKNPTAFYLCASGQMEFNSPLHFGNGTRLTVT.